A single T cell receptor (beta chain) is shown here with its context. No antigen is known for it. The sample comes from a study of CD8 T cells in Susac syndrome. Study-level background: Treatment status at blood draw for the Susac syndrome patients was therapy-naive, corticosteroids, or intravenous immunoglobulin alone.

Study-level results: Within Susac syndrome CD4+ T cell repertoires, clonal expansion was not evident.

cDNA came from approximately 0.5 to 1 ug RNA primed by random hexamers. Each CDR3 protein is one row after TCRdb ran MiXCR on the immunoSEQ multiplex PCR reads. The table includes a few hundred thousand distinct CDR3 sequences, about 94% detected once. The clonotype was recovered from a human donor with Susac syndrome. Sequencing was done on a sample of CD4+ T cells from PBMCs.

CDR3 sequence: CASTRDRRGGGETQYF. The DNA for the CDR3 is TGTGCCAGCACCAGAGACCGTCGGGGGGGCGGAGAGACCCAGTACTTC. The chain combines TRBV6-6 with TRBJ2-5; 8 bases fit TRBD2. This CDR3 is built from 16 residues. Germline V CDR1 and CDR2: MNHNY, SVGAGI (reference sequence). J lost 4 bases, V lost 7 bases, and 14 bases had no gene match.